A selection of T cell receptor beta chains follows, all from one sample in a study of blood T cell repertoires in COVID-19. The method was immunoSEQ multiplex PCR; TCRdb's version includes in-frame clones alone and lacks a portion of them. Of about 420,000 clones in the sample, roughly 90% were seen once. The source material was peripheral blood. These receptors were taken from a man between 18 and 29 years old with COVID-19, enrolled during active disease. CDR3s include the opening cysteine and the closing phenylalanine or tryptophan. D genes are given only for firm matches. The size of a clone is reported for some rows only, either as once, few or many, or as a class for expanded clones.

TGTGCCAGCAGCCTGCGGGAGTATGGCTACACCTTC CASSLREYGYTF TRBJ1-2 . . TRBV5-6
TGTGCCAGCAGCCCAGCCTACGAGCAGTACTTC CASSPAYEQYF TRBJ2-7 . . TRBV7-2
TGTGCCAGCAGCTTTCTATGGGCCTCCTACAATGAGCAGTTCTTC CASSFLWASYNEQFF TRBJ2-1 . . TRBV7-2
TGTGCCAGCAGTCTGGGACTACCGATCTACAATGAGCAGTTCTTC CASSLGLPIYNEQFF TRBJ2-1 TRBD2 . TRBV27
TGTGCCAGCAGCTTAGGCCTACTTCCCACGAACACCGGGGAGCTGTTTTTT CASSLGLLPTNTGELFF TRBJ2-2 . . TRBV11-3
TGTGCCTGGAGTCTCGACGAGACAGTCTGGGGCTACACCTTC CAWSLDETVWGYTF TRBJ1-2 . . TRBV30
TGTGCCAGCAGTAGGGCAGGGAACTATGGCTACACCTTC CASSRAGNYGYTF TRBJ1-2 . once TRBV6-5
TGTGCCAGCAGGGTGGACAGAAACTATGGCTACACCTTC CASRVDRNYGYTF TRBJ1-2 . . TRBV6-5
TGTGCCAGCACCCCCGATACAGGTTACTCCTATAATTCACCCCTCCACTTT CASTPDTGYSYNSPLHF TRBJ1-6 . . TRBV6-4
TGTGCCAGCAGTTTGATTCCAGGGGGTAACTACGAGCAGTACTTC CASSLIPGGNYEQYF TRBJ2-7 TRBD1 . TRBV27
TGTGCCAGCAGCCTCTACAGGGGCTACGAGCAGTACTTC CASSLYRGYEQYF TRBJ2-7 TRBD1 . TRBV3-1/TRBV3-2
TGTGCCAGCTACGGACAGGGGGCGTCAGACGGGGAGCTGTTTTTT CASYGQGASDGELFF TRBJ2-2 TRBD1 few TRBV4-2
TGTGCCAGCAGTTACCTTACAGGGGTCCCCGGGGAGCTGTTTTTT CASSYLTGVPGELFF TRBJ2-2 TRBD1 . TRBV6-5
TGTGCCATCAACCCGACTAGCGAAACAGATACGCAGTATTTT CAINPTSETDTQYF TRBJ2-3 TRBD2 . TRBV10-3
TGTGCCAGCAGTTACGTCGGGACTCGACGGGGAGAGCAGTACTTC CASSYVGTRRGEQYF TRBJ2-7 . . TRBV6-6
TGCGCCAGCAGCTTAAAACAGGGGACGACTAGCGGGAGGGCCGATACGCAGTATTTT CASSLKQGTTSGRADTQYF TRBJ2-3 TRBD2 . TRBV5-1
TGTGCCACCAGAGGGACAGGGGCCAATGAGCAGTTCTTC CATRGTGANEQFF TRBJ2-1 TRBD1 . TRBV24-1
TGTGCCAGCAGTTTATTCGGGACAGCCGATCAGCCCCAGCATTTT CASSLFGTADQPQHF TRBJ1-5 TRBD1 . TRBV27
TGTGCCAGCAGTCCCCGCACAGGGGGCTTCCAGCCCCAGCATTTT CASSPRTGGFQPQHF TRBJ1-5 TRBD1 . TRBV6-5
TGTGCCAGCACCGCGGGCTTACAGGGAGGGAACAATCAGCCCCAGCATTTT CASTAGLQGGNNQPQHF TRBJ1-5 . . TRBV5-8
TGTGCCAGCAGCCAAGATCGTCAGAACATTCAGTACTTC CASSQDRQNIQYF TRBJ2-4 . . TRBV3-1/TRBV3-2
TGCGCCAGCAGCCAAGGTGGACCTGTGGGAGATGAGCAGTTCTTC CASSQGGPVGDEQFF TRBJ2-1 . . TRBV4-1
TGTGCCAGCTTCCAGGGGCTCCCGGGCACTGAAGCTTTCTTT CASFQGLPGTEAFF TRBJ1-1 . . TRBV19
TGTGCCAGCAGCCTCGGACAAACTGGGGCAGATACGCAGTATTTT CASSLGQTGADTQYF TRBJ2-3 . . TRBV11-3
TGCGCCAGCAGCTTTGGGGCAGTACCCGGGGAGCTGTTTTTT CASSFGAVPGELFF TRBJ2-2 . . TRBV5-1
TGTGCCAGCAGCGACCTTAGCGGGGTCTACAATGAGCAGTTCTTC CASSDLSGVYNEQFF TRBJ2-1 TRBD2 . TRBV27
TGTGCCTGGAGTCCCGGGACTAGTCAGTTCGAGCAGTACTTC CAWSPGTSQFEQYF TRBJ2-7 TRBD2 . TRBV30
TGTGCCAGCAGCTTCTCTCTAGCGGACTACAATGAGCAGTTCTTC CASSFSLADYNEQFF TRBJ2-1 TRBD2 . TRBV7-8
TGTGCCAGCAGCTTACCCGCTAGTCACGAGCAGTACTTC CASSLPASHEQYF TRBJ2-7 . . TRBV7-9
TGTGCCAGCAGCCCAACGGGACTAGCGGGAGCTGATAAAAACATTCAGTACTTC CASSPTGLAGADKNIQYF TRBJ2-4 TRBD2 . TRBV7-2
TGTGCCAGCAGCCCACTTCGGGGGGACTATGGCTACACCTTC CASSPLRGDYGYTF TRBJ1-2 . . TRBV11-2
TGTGCCAGCAGAACAGGGGGCGAAGGCTACACCTTC CASRTGGEGYTF TRBJ1-2 TRBD1 . TRBV5-6
TGTGCCAGCAGCCCAGACAGGGGGCCGAGTTCACCCCTCCACTTT CASSPDRGPSSPLHF TRBJ1-6 TRBD1 . TRBV5-8
TGTGCCACCAGCAGAGACCCCCTTCTCCGACAGAACTATGGCTACACCTTC CATSRDPLLRQNYGYTF TRBJ1-2 . . TRBV15
TGTGCCAGCAGCCAAACCCGGGGGTCCCCTGAAGCTTTCTTT CASSQTRGSPEAFF TRBJ1-1 . . TRBV14
TGTGCCAGCAGTTTACCCCTCCCCCCACAACAGGCTACAGACTCTGGAAACACCATATATTTT CASSLPLPPQQATDSGNTIYF TRBJ1-3 . . TRBV27
TGTGCCAGCAGCGTAGGGGAGGGACAGGGGAATTCACCCCTCCACTTT CASSVGEGQGNSPLHF TRBJ1-6 TRBD1 . TRBV9
TGTGCCAGCAGCGCCCAGGTCCACCCCTACAATGAGCAGTTCTTC CASSAQVHPYNEQFF TRBJ2-1 . . TRBV7-9
TGTGCCAGCAGCTTAGGAGAATTAGGGGGCAATGAGCAGTTCTTC CASSLGELGGNEQFF TRBJ2-1 . . TRBV7-8
TGTGCCAGCAGCCAATTAACTAGCGGGAGATTATTCGAGCAGTACTTC CASSQLTSGRLFEQYF TRBJ2-7 TRBD2 . TRBV4-2